The source of this TCR beta chain is a study of T cells in Graves' hyperthyroidism and ophthalmopathy. Study conclusions and caveats: In blood, most of the thyroid clonotypes expanded above 0.001 were also present. Ophthalmopathy was identified by the model a median around 5.9 months ahead of onset.

Patients with uncontrolled infections, other autoimmune diseases, pregnancy or lactation were excluded. PBMCs stemmed from around 9.3 ml fresh peripheral blood. Amplification of TCR beta CDR3 regions was performed using RNA transcripts as template. HTBI primers drove first-round RT-PCR of the TCR CDR3. TCRdb called the multiplex PCR reads again in MiXCR, with one record for every CDR3 protein. Of 300,000 or so distinct CDR3 sequences in the sample, roughly 15% were seen once. The CDR3 is made up of 14 amino acids. Germline CDR1 is SGHVS and CDR2 is FNYEAQ. V trimming: 3 bases; J trimming: 8 bases; junction bases outside the gene matches: 4. Concerning this clonotype: Antigen unknown.

The V call is TRBV7-6, the J call TRBJ1-4, with 9 positions matching TRBD1. The clonotype originates from a man in his thirties or forties with Graves' hyperthyroidism. Specimen: blood. CDR3 sequence reads: CASSFQTGGEKLFF. Written as DNA, the CDR3 is TGTGCCAGCAGCTTCCAGACAGGGGGGGAAAAACTGTTTTTT.